This T cell receptor (beta chain) was observed in a study of blood T cell repertoires in COVID-19. Study-wide background: Specimens from acute and convalescent COVID-19 originated in the United States, Italy and Spain. The analysed material was cDNA or gDNA that came from T cells, B-cell-depleted T cells, or PBMCs.

This clone appeared once. Original analysis: Reference gene primer amplification gave nucleated cell count estimates. Produced via immunoSEQ multiplex PCR; TCRdb's table is partial and in-frame only. V and J calls and clone size are copied from that table; D and trimming were computed from the DNA. The table lists around 81,000 clones, roughly 78% of them singletons. The length of the CDR3 is 15 residues. Germline V gene sequence: CDR1 SEHNR, CDR2 FQNEAQ (reference sequence). V was trimmed by 0 bases and J by 3 bases, leaving 9 bases between them. The specimen sequenced was peripheral blood. The rearrangement joins TRBV7-9 to TRBJ1-3; D gene unclear. The receptor's source is a human donor in a cohort sampled during active COVID-19. The CDR3 nucleotides read TGTGCCAGCAGCTTAGCGAAACAGATTGGAAACACCATATATTTT. Residues: CASSLAKQIGNTIYF. Full variable domain (rest looked up from reference TRBV7-9 and TRBJ1-3): DTGVSQNPRHKITKRGQNVTFRCDPISEHNRLYWYRQTLGQGPEFLTYFQNEAQLEKSRLLSDRFSAERPKGSFSTLEIQRTEQGDSAMYLCASSLAKQIGNTIYFGEGSWLTVV.